The rows below give T cell receptor beta chains drawn from one sample of a study of identical twins. TCRdb redid the calling of the 5' RACE reads with MiXCR, one entry per CDR3 protein. The sample has about 480,000 distinct CDR3 sequences; approximately 15% are singletons. The same sample was also studied in work on yellow fever vaccine responses in identical twins.

Sequenced input: CD4+ T cells sorted from blood. All receptors derive from a woman aged 18-29 years in good health. Both conserved end residues are part of each CDR3. Each record gives: V gene, CDR3 length, D gene, clone size, J gene, CDR3 DNA, CDR3 protein. D genes are given only for firm matches. Size is omitted from some rows. Given values are once, few, many or a class for expanded clones.

TRBV5-1,14,NA,NA,TRBJ2-1,TGCGCCAGCAGCTCCACAGGATCCAAGCCAACTCAGTTCTTC,CASSSTGSKPTQFF
TRBV28,12,NA,NA,TRBJ1-2,TGTGCCAGCAGTTTAAATAACTATGGCTACACCTTC,CASSLNNYGYTF
TRBV7-9,15,TRBD2,NA,TRBJ2-7,TGTGCCAGCAGCTTAGCCATAGCGGGAGGTTACGAGCAGTACTTC,CASSLAIAGGYEQYF
TRBV6-2/TRBV6-3,13,NA,NA,TRBJ2-7,TGTGCCAGCAGTTGGACACGGGAGTCGGAGCAGTACTTC,CASSWTRESEQYF
TRBV28,14,TRBD2,NA,TRBJ2-3,TGTGCCAGCATCCTAGCGGGGGACCCAGATACGCAGTATTTT,CASILAGDPDTQYF
TRBV12-3/TRBV12-4,15,TRBD1,few,TRBJ2-1,TGTGCCAGTCAAGAACCCGGGACAGCCTACAATGAGCAGTTCTTC,CASQEPGTAYNEQFF
TRBV11-2,15,NA,few,TRBJ2-7,TGTGCCAGCAGCACCTTGCGCCACAAAACCTACGAGCAGTACTTC,CASSTLRHKTYEQYF
TRBV12-3/TRBV12-4,14,NA,few,TRBJ2-7,TGTGCCAGCAGCCCTCTTCAGAGCTCCTACGAGCAGTACTTC,CASSPLQSSYEQYF
TRBV12-3/TRBV12-4,16,TRBD2,many,TRBJ2-5,TGTGCCAGCAGCAAACTAGCGGCCAAGGGTGGCGAGACCCAGTACTTC,CASSKLAAKGGETQYF
TRBV12-3/TRBV12-4,13,NA,NA,TRBJ1-3,TGTGCCAGCAGAAGGACGGCTGGAAACACCATATATTTT,CASRRTAGNTIYF
TRBV20-1,15,NA,few,TRBJ2-3,TGCAGTGCTAGAGCGTCAGGGCGACGCACAGATACGCAGTATTTT,CSARASGRRTDTQYF
TRBV5-1,14,NA,many,TRBJ2-3,TGCGCCAGCAGCTCCACGGTGACCGGAGATACGCAGTATTTT,CASSSTVTGDTQYF
TRBV12-3/TRBV12-4,12,NA,few,TRBJ2-7,TGTGCCAGCAGCAGAAATATCTACGAGCAGTACTTC,CASSRNIYEQYF
TRBV5-1,14,NA,NA,TRBJ2-5,TGCGCCAGCAGCCGTCAGGGGAACCAAGAGACCCAGTACTTC,CASSRQGNQETQYF
TRBV7-9,14,TRBD2,NA,TRBJ2-2,TGTGCCAGCAACCGACTAGCGGTCACCGGGGAGCTGTTTTTT,CASNRLAVTGELFF
TRBV7-9,14,TRBD2,NA,TRBJ2-7,TGTGCCAGCAGCTTAACCGGGACTAGGTACGAGCAGTACTTC,CASSLTGTRYEQYF
TRBV5-1,14,NA,NA,TRBJ2-2,TGCGCCAGCAGCCTAGGGGAGAACACCGGGGTGCTGTTTTTT,CASSLGENTGVLFF
TRBV19,12,NA,NA,TRBJ2-1,TGTGCCAGTAGTATTTTTGCGAATGAGCAGTTCTTC,CASSIFANEQFF
TRBV27,15,NA,NA,TRBJ2-5,TGTGCCAGCAGTTTAGCGGGGTACCTACAAGAGACCCAGTACTTC,CASSLAGYLQETQYF
TRBV7-2,14,NA,few,TRBJ2-3,TGTGCCAGCAGCTTAGTAGCGACTACAACCGGGCAGTATTTT,CASSLVATTTGQYF
TRBV28,15,NA,once,TRBJ1-4,TGTGCCAGCGATTCTTTGGGGAGCACTAATGAAAAACTGTTTTTT,CASDSLGSTNEKLFF
TRBV24-1,16,TRBD1,NA,TRBJ2-2,TGTGCCACCCGGGCTCCGGGACAGGGGTCCACCGGGGAGCTGTTTTTT,CATRAPGQGSTGELFF
TRBV5-1,16,TRBD1,few,TRBJ2-5,TGCGCCAGCAGCCCCACGACAGGGAGCGGTGGGAAGACCCAGTACTTC,CASSPTTGSGGKTQYF
TRBV25-1,15,TRBD1,few,TRBJ2-7,TGTGCCAGCAGTGATAAGGACAGGCCGGGTGACGAGCAGTACTTC,CASSDKDRPGDEQYF
TRBV5-1,14,NA,few,TRBJ2-2,TGCGCCAGCAGCTTGGACAGACCGGGCGGGGAGCTGTTTTTT,CASSLDRPGGELFF
TRBV5-1,16,NA,few,TRBJ2-2,TGCGCCAGCAGCTTGGCTGGTGGGGTTAACACCGGGGAGCTGTTTTTT,CASSLAGGVNTGELFF
TRBV20-1,14,NA,NA,TRBJ2-1,TGCAGTGCTAGAGATCTTCTAGCCCTCAATGAGCAGTTCTTC,CSARDLLALNEQFF
TRBV7-2,13,NA,NA,TRBJ2-7,TGTGCCAGCAGCTTAGCGACTTCCTACGAGCAGTACTTC,CASSLATSYEQYF
TRBV3-1,13,NA,NA,TRBJ1-1,TGTGCCAGCAGCCAGGGGGTGGACACTGAAGCTTTCTTT,CASSQGVDTEAFF
TRBV7-9,13,TRBD1,NA,TRBJ1-1,TGTGCCAGCAACAGGGGGGTTAACACTGAAGCTTTCTTT,CASNRGVNTEAFF
TRBV4-3,18,TRBD2,NA,TRBJ2-1,TGCGCCAGCAGCCCCGGACTAGCGGGAGTTCTCCCCCACAATGAGCAGTTCTTC,CASSPGLAGVLPHNEQFF
TRBV4-1,14,NA,NA,TRBJ2-7,TGCGCCAGCAGCCAAGGGAGGGCCTACTACGAGCAGTACTTC,CASSQGRAYYEQYF
TRBV19,14,NA,once,TRBJ2-2,TGTGCCAGTAGTATAGAGCCGAACACCGGGGAGCTGTTTTTT,CASSIEPNTGELFF
TRBV24-1,13,NA,few,TRBJ1-5,TGTGCCACCAGTGGTTGGTCAGATCAGCCCCAGCATTTT,CATSGWSDQPQHF
TRBV5-1,12,NA,many,TRBJ2-5,TGCGCCAGCAGCACCCTCCAAGAGACCCAGTACTTC,CASSTLQETQYF
TRBV20-1,14,NA,NA,TRBJ2-7,TGCAGTGCTAGAGTCAGCGGAGGGTTACTCGAGCAGTACTTC,CSARVSGGLLEQYF
TRBV5-1,12,NA,few,TRBJ2-1,TGCGCCAGCAGCCGGGAGGGGGCAGAGCAGTTCTTC,CASSREGAEQFF
TRBV10-3,14,TRBD2,few,TRBJ2-1,TGTGCCATCAGTGAGTCGCGGGAGGGGCTTGAGCAGTTCTTC,CAISESREGLEQFF
TRBV7-9,14,NA,many,TRBJ2-7,TGTGCCAGCAGCTCCACACCCACCTCCTACGAGCAGTACTTC,CASSSTPTSYEQYF
TRBV5-1,16,TRBD2,NA,TRBJ2-1,TGCGCCAGCAGCTTGGCCTGGGGGGGATCCTACAATGAGCAGTTCTTC,CASSLAWGGSYNEQFF
TRBV28,16,NA,few,TRBJ1-5,TGTGCCAGTACTTTGGGGGGGGCCGTAGGGTATCAGCCCCAGCATTTT,CASTLGGAVGYQPQHF
TRBV6-2/TRBV6-3,11,NA,NA,TRBJ2-7,TGTGCCAGCAGTTACGCATTGGAGCAGTACTTC,CASSYALEQYF
TRBV5-1,15,TRBD1,NA,TRBJ1-3,TGCGCCAGCAGCCCAACGACAGGGGGAGGAAACACCATATATTTT,CASSPTTGGGNTIYF
TRBV4-1,17,TRBD2,NA,TRBJ2-6,TGCGCCAGCAGCCCTCGCGCGGGGGACTCTGGGGCCAACGTCCTGACTTTC,CASSPRAGDSGANVLTF
TRBV23-1,17,NA,once,TRBJ2-3,TGCGCCAGCACCCCCCCTGTGAGGGGGAAACGCACAGATACGCAGTATTTT,CASTPPVRGKRTDTQYF
TRBV3-1,17,NA,few,TRBJ2-6,TGTGCCAGCTACCTCGGCGGGGTGATCTCTGGGGCCAACGTCCTGACTTTC,CASYLGGVISGANVLTF
TRBV7-9,15,NA,NA,TRBJ2-5,TGTGCCAGCAGCTTAGAAGCAAGGGTTTCAGAGACCCAGTACTTC,CASSLEARVSETQYF
TRBV2,14,NA,few,TRBJ2-2,TGTGCCAGCGTGGGACTTAGGAACACCGGGGAGCTGTTTTTT,CASVGLRNTGELFF
TRBV12-3/TRBV12-4,18,NA,few,TRBJ2-6,TGTGCCAGCAGTTTGGGGGCGGGGGCCGCCTCTGGGGCCAACGTCCTGACTTTC,CASSLGAGAASGANVLTF
TRBV10-1,16,NA,NA,TRBJ2-2,TGCGCCAGCAGTGGGGAAGGCACCGGGAACACCGGGGAGCTGTTTTTT,CASSGEGTGNTGELFF
TRBV7-9,16,TRBD1,few,TRBJ2-1,TGTGCCAGCAGCGCTCTGCAGGGGGACTCCTACAATGAGCAGTTCTTC,CASSALQGDSYNEQFF
TRBV5-1,15,TRBD1,NA,TRBJ2-2,TGCGCCAGCAGCCCCTTCACAGGGGAGATCGGGGAGCTGTTTTTT,CASSPFTGEIGELFF
TRBV2,15,NA,NA,TRBJ2-7,TGTGCCAGCAGCGTGGACAGCCTCCCTACCTACGAGCAGTACTTC,CASSVDSLPTYEQYF
TRBV12-3/TRBV12-4,14,NA,NA,TRBJ2-1,TGTGCCAGCAGTCGCCGGGACGCTTACAATGAGCAGTTCTTC,CASSRRDAYNEQFF
TRBV29-1,12,TRBD1,few,TRBJ1-2,TGCAGCGTCTTAGACAGGGGTGGGGGCTACACCTTC,CSVLDRGGGYTF